This is a list of T cell receptor beta chains from one sample in a study of cytomegalovirus exposure and HLA in healthy donors. Data came from immunoSEQ multiplex PCR; TCRdb stores just in-frame clones and leaves some out. The sample lists 140,000 or so clones; 70% to 90% were seen once. The specimen sequenced was PBMCs. The receptor source for this set is a middle-aged woman in good health and CMV-seropositive. The CDR3 runs from the conserved cysteine through the conserved F or W. The order of the fields is CDR3 DNA, CDR3 protein, clone size, J gene, D gene, V gene. A D gene is named only where the DNA matches it firmly. Size tells how often a clone was seen (once, few, many) or the class of an expanded clone, and some rows leave it out.

TGTGCCAGCAGCCGTGGATCGGGTGGTGATGAGCAGTTCTTC | CASSRGSGGDEQFF | . | TRBJ2-1 | . | TRBV7-3
TGTGCCATCAGTGAGAGACTAGCGGCGAATTACAATGAGCAGTTCTTC | CAISERLAANYNEQFF | . | TRBJ2-1 | TRBD2 | TRBV10-3
TGTGCCAGCAGAGAACAGGGTGTAAAAGATGGCTACACCTTC | CASREQGVKDGYTF | . | TRBJ1-2 | . | TRBV6-6
TGCAGCGTTGAACGGGACAGGGGGTTCCAAGAGACCCAGTACTTC | CSVERDRGFQETQYF | . | TRBJ2-5 | TRBD1 | TRBV29-1
TGTGCCAGCAGCTTAGAGACAAAAGAAGCTGGGGCCAACGTCCTGACTTTC | CASSLETKEAGANVLTF | . | TRBJ2-6 | . | TRBV7-6
TGTGCCAGCAGTAAAGGGTTTCAGAACTATGGCTACACCTTC | CASSKGFQNYGYTF | . | TRBJ1-2 | . | TRBV6-1
TGTGCCATCAGTGATATGCCTACAGCCTACGAGCAGTACTTC | CAISDMPTAYEQYF | . | TRBJ2-7 | . | TRBV10-3
TGTGCCAGCACGCCCGGACAGTCGGTTGAGCAGTTCTTC | CASTPGQSVEQFF | . | TRBJ2-1 | . | TRBV5-4
TGTGCCACCACCCCGACAAGTCTCGAGCACGAGCAGTACTTC | CATTPTSLEHEQYF | . | TRBJ2-7 | . | TRBV15
TGTGCCAGCAGCGTAGCTACGGACAGGGGAACCATATATTTT | CASSVATDRGTIYF | . | TRBJ1-3 | TRBD1 | TRBV9
TGTGCCAGCAGTAAGGGGGTTTTCAGGCCGAGCTCCTACGAGCAGTACTTC | CASSKGVFRPSSYEQYF | few | TRBJ2-7 | . | TRBV7-9
TGCGCCAGCAGCTTGGCCAGACAGGCTTATGGCTACACCTTC | CASSLARQAYGYTF | . | TRBJ1-2 | . | TRBV5-1
TGTGCCAGCAGTTTCCCGTTAGCGGGAAGCACAGATACGCAGTATTTT | CASSFPLAGSTDTQYF | . | TRBJ2-3 | TRBD2 | TRBV7-8
TGTGCCAGCAGTTCCTCGGGGGGCGCCGAGTCCAATCAGCCCCAGCATTTT | CASSSSGGAESNQPQHF | . | TRBJ1-5 | . | TRBV27
TGTGCCAGCAGTTACTTCAGTTACACCGGGGAGCTGTTTTTT | CASSYFSYTGELFF | . | TRBJ2-2 | . | TRBV6-5
TGTGCCAGCAGCGAAGCCGGGACAGGGTACAATGAGCAGTTCTTC | CASSEAGTGYNEQFF | . | TRBJ2-1 | TRBD1 | TRBV11-3
TGTGCCAGCAGTTTACGGGACAGGGGTGTTGGCTCCTACAATGAGCAGTTCTTC | CASSLRDRGVGSYNEQFF | . | TRBJ2-1 | TRBD1 | TRBV27
TGTGCCAGCAATCGGGGGTACAATGAGCAGTTCTTC | CASNRGYNEQFF | . | TRBJ2-1 | . | TRBV2
TGTGCCTGGACCGCGGGAATCCCAGATACGCAGTATTTT | CAWTAGIPDTQYF | . | TRBJ2-3 | . | TRBV30
TGTGCCAGCACCCCTGAGCCGGGACTTCGGGTTTACTCCTACAATGAGCAGTTCTTC | CASTPEPGLRVYSYNEQFF | . | TRBJ2-1 | . | TRBV5-4
TGTGCCAGCAGTTCAACAGTGATTCGGGGTTTC | CASSSTVIRGF | few | TRBJ1-2 | . | TRBV28
TGTGCCACCGCGGAGCTAGCGGGAGAGGGGTGGCAGGGCAATGAGCAGTTCTTC | CATAELAGEGWQGNEQFF | once | TRBJ2-1 | TRBD2 | TRBV10-3
TGTGCCAGCAGTAGCCAGATGGGGGCTCCTTATGGCTACACCTTC | CASSSQMGAPYGYTF | . | TRBJ1-2 | . | TRBV27
TGCGCCAGCAGCCAAGGTCCCGGGGCAGGGGGTGAAGCTTTCTTT | CASSQGPGAGGEAFF | . | TRBJ1-1 | TRBD1 | TRBV4-1
TGTGCCAGCAGCTTAGTACAGGTGCAAGGGGGGGAGCTGTTTTTT | CASSLVQVQGGELFF | . | TRBJ2-2 | . | TRBV7-2
TGTGCCAGCAGCAATCGGACAGGGGGAAGATCACCCCTCCACTTT | CASSNRTGGRSPLHF | . | TRBJ1-6 | TRBD1 | TRBV7-6
TGTGCCATCAGTGACGGGGGGAATAGCAATCAGCCCCAGCATTTT | CAISDGGNSNQPQHF | few | TRBJ1-5 | . | TRBV10-3
TGTGCCAGCACGGGACTAGCGGGCACCGGGGAGCTGTTTTTT | CASTGLAGTGELFF | once | TRBJ2-2 | TRBD2 | TRBV2
TGTGCCTGGAGTGCCGGACAGGGGGCAGGCGAGCAGTACTTC | CAWSAGQGAGEQYF | . | TRBJ2-7 | TRBD1 | TRBV30
TGTGCCAGCAGCCCCCGGATAGCGGGGGGGCAAACCCAGTACTTC | CASSPRIAGGQTQYF | . | TRBJ2-5 | TRBD2 | TRBV5-4
TGTGCCAGCAGTCAGACAGGGGGAATCGGGGATGAGCAGTTCTTC | CASSQTGGIGDEQFF | once | TRBJ2-1 | TRBD1 | TRBV25-1
TGTGCCAGCAGCTCCCGGGGTTATAATTCACCCCTCCACTTT | CASSSRGYNSPLHF | few | TRBJ1-6 | . | TRBV7-9
TGTGCCAGCAGCAGGGGGAACACTGAAGCTTTCTTT | CASSRGNTEAFF | . | TRBJ1-1 | . | TRBV11-3
TGCGCCAGCAGTCAATCGCGAGAGTGCCCCTACAATGAGCAGTTCTTC | CASSQSRECPYNEQFF | . | TRBJ2-1 | . | TRBV23-1
TGTGCCAGCTACTCGGACAGGGGGCGCGTCCAGCCCCAGCATTTT | CASYSDRGRVQPQHF | once | TRBJ1-5 | TRBD1 | TRBV2
TGTGCCAGCAGCCCCCCCGGCGGGAGGAAAAACAATGAGCAGTTCTTC | CASSPPGGRKNNEQFF | . | TRBJ2-1 | TRBD2 | TRBV13
TGTGCCAGCAGTCATGACCGGGACAGGGCCCTGAAGACCCAGTACTTC | CASSHDRDRALKTQYF | . | TRBJ2-5 | TRBD1 | TRBV7-2
TGTGCCTGCCCAAGACACAGGGATCGCTATGGCTACACCTTC | CACPRHRDRYGYTF | few | TRBJ1-2 | . | TRBV30
TGTGCCAGCAGTGTCAGGGACTCTGGAAACACCATATATTTT | CASSVRDSGNTIYF | . | TRBJ1-3 | . | TRBV2
TGTGCCAGCCTTCACGGGGGAGGCCGCACAGATACGCAGTATTTT | CASLHGGGRTDTQYF | . | TRBJ2-3 | . | TRBV6-5
TGCGCCAGCAGCTTGGACACACAGGCGTCCTATGGCTACACCTTC | CASSLDTQASYGYTF | . | TRBJ1-2 | . | TRBV5-1
. | CASNPWGSGANVLAF | . | TRBJ2-6 | . | TRBV28
TGTGCCAGCAGCTCTTCAGGGGGCCGGGAAAAACTGTTTTTT | CASSSSGGREKLFF | . | TRBJ1-4 | TRBD1 | TRBV6-1
TGTGCCAGCAGCCGCTACAGGGACAACTATGGCTACACCTTC | CASSRYRDNYGYTF | . | TRBJ1-2 | . | TRBV6-6
TGTGCCAGCAGTTCCTCCCCAGGGGGCGCGAACACTGAAGCTTTCTTT | CASSSSPGGANTEAFF | . | TRBJ1-1 | TRBD1 | TRBV27
TGTGCCAGCAGCTCTAGACTAGCCACAGATACGCAGTATTTT | CASSSRLATDTQYF | . | TRBJ2-3 | TRBD2 | TRBV9
TGCGCCAGCAGCTTCGGGGGTTTGGTAAACAATGAGCAGTTCTTC | CASSFGGLVNNEQFF | . | TRBJ2-1 | . | TRBV5-1
TGTTCCGGGATGGCGACAGGAAACACTGAAGCTTTCTTT | CSGMATGNTEAFF | few | TRBJ1-1 | . | TRBV7-9
TGTGCCAGCAGCTTATGGGGCGGGACGAGGAATGAGCAGTTCTTC | CASSLWGGTRNEQFF | . | TRBJ2-1 | . | TRBV7-3
TGTGCCGGAGGTGGGGGGGGGAATGGCTACACCTTC | CAGGGGGNGYTF | . | TRBJ1-2 | . | TRBV28
TGTGCCAGCAGCTTCCAGGGGACAAAGGCTAACTATGGCTACACCTTC | CASSFQGTKANYGYTF | . | TRBJ1-2 | . | TRBV7-2
TGTGCCAGCAGCCAACCAGGGGATCAGCCCCAGCATTTT | CASSQPGDQPQHF | few | TRBJ1-5 | . | TRBV4-2
TGTGCCAGCAGCTTATGGTCAGGAGGTGGAACAGATACGCAGTATTTT | CASSLWSGGGTDTQYF | . | TRBJ2-3 | . | TRBV7-3
TGTGCCAGCAGCTTAGCAGGGACTAGCGGGGGGACGAACACCGGGGAGCTGTTTTTT | CASSLAGTSGGTNTGELFF | . | TRBJ2-2 | TRBD2 | TRBV7-9
TGCGCCAGCAGCTTGGCGGCTAGCGTTCTAGACGAGCAGTACTTC | CASSLAASVLDEQYF | . | TRBJ2-7 | . | TRBV5-1
TGCGCCAGCAGCTACCGGACAGGGTACGGCTACACCTTC | CASSYRTGYGYTF | . | TRBJ1-2 | TRBD1 | TRBV5-1
TGTGCCTGGAGTGACGGGAACACAGATACGCAGTATTTT | CAWSDGNTDTQYF | . | TRBJ2-3 | . | TRBV30
TGTGCCACCAGCAGAGATCTGGCGGGATTCACGGGGGGATCAGAGCAGTTCTTC | CATSRDLAGFTGGSEQFF | once | TRBJ2-1 | TRBD2 | TRBV15